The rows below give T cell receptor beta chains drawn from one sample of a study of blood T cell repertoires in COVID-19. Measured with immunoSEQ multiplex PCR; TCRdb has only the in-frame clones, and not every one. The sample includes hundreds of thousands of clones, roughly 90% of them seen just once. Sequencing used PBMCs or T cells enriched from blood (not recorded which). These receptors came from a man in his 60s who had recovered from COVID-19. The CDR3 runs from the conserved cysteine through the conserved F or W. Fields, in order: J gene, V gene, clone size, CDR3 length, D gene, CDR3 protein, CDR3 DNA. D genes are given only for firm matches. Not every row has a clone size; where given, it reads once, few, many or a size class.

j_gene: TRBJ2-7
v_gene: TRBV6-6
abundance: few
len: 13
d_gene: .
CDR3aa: CASSYDRTYEQYF
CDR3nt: TGTGCCAGCAGTTACGACAGGACCTACGAGCAGTACTTC

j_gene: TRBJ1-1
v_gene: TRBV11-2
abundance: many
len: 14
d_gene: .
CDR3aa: CASSWAGGSTEAFF
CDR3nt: TGTGCCAGCAGCTGGGCCGGGGGGAGCACTGAAGCTTTCTTT

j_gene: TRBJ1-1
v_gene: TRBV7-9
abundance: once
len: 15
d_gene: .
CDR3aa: CASSSSGYMNTEAFF
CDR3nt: TGTGCCAGCAGCTCCTCAGGGTACATGAACACTGAAGCTTTCTTT

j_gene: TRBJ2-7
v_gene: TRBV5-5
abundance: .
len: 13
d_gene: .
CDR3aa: CASSHQGTHEQYF
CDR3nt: TGTGCCAGCAGCCACCAGGGGACCCACGAGCAGTACTTC

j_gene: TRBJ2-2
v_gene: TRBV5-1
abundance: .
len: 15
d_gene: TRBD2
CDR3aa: CASSTGLAGTGELFF
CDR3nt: TGCGCCAGCAGCACGGGACTAGCGGGAACCGGGGAGCTGTTTTTT

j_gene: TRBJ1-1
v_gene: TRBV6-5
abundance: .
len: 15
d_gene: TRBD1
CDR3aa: CASRPQQGAVTEAFF
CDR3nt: TGTGCCAGCAGACCGCAACAGGGGGCAGTCACTGAAGCTTTCTTT

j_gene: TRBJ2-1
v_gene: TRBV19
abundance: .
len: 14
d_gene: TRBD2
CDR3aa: CASSMGLAKNEQFF
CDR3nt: TGTGCCAGTAGTATGGGACTAGCGAAGAATGAGCAGTTCTTC

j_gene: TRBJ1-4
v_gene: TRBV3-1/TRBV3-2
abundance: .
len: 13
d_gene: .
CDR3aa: CASRLSTNEKLFF
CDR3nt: TGTGCCAGCAGACTTTCAACTAATGAAAAACTGTTTTTT

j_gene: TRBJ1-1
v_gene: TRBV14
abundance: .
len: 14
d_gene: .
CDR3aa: CASSYTGFPPEAFF
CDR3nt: TGTGCCAGCAGCTACACAGGGTTCCCTCCTGAAGCTTTCTTT

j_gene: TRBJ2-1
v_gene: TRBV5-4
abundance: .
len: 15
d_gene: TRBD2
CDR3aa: CASSLGGGGVLEQFF
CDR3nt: TGTGCCAGCAGCTTGGGAGGTGGGGGGGTACTTGAGCAGTTCTTC

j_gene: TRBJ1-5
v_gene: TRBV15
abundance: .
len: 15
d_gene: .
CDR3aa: CATSRDRGSNQPQHF
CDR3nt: TGTGCCACCAGCAGGGACCGGGGGAGCAATCAGCCCCAGCATTTT

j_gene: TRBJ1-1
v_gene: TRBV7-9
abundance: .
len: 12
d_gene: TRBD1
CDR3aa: CASSWRDRDAFF
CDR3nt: TGTGCCAGCAGCTGGAGGGACAGGGACGCTTTCTTT

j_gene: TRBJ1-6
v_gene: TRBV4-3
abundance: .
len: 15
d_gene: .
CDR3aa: CASSQDSSPRWALHF
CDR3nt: TGCGCCAGCAGCCAAGATTCCAGCCCTAGGTGGGCCCTCCACTTT

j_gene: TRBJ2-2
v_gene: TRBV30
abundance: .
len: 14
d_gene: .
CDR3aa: CAWNRQVGTGELFF
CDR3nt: TGTGCCTGGAATAGACAGGTCGGCACCGGGGAGCTGTTTTTT